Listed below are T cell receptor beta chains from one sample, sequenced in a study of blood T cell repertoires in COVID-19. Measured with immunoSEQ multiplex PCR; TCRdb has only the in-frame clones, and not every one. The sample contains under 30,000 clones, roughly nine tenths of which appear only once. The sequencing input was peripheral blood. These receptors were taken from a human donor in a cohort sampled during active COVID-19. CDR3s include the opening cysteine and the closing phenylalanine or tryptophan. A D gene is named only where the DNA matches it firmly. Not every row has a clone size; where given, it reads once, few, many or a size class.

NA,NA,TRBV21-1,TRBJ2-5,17,CASSPSLPLTGLETQYF,TGTGCCAGCAGCCCTTCATTGCCCCTCACAGGGTTAGAGACCCAGTACTTC
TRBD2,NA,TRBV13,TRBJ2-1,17,CASRRGTSGTDYNEQFF,TGTGCCAGCAGAAGAGGGACTAGCGGGACGGACTACAATGAGCAGTTCTTC
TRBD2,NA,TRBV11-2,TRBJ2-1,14,CASSWASGSNEQFF,TGTGCCAGCAGCTGGGCTAGCGGGAGCAATGAGCAGTTCTTC
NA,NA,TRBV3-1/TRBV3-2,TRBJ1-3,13,CASSQAGGNTIYF,TGTGCCAGCAGCCAAGCAGGGGGAAACACCATATATTTT
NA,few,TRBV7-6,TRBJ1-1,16,CASSPGHTAIGDEAFF,TGTGCCAGCAGTCCGGGACACACTGCCATCGGGGATGAAGCTTTCTTT
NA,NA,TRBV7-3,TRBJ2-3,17,CASSLTGGGGGTDTQYF,TGTGCCAGCAGCTTAACTGGGGGCGGCGGCGGCACAGATACGCAGTATTTT
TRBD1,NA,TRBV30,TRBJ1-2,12,CAWSYRGDGYTF,TGTGCCTGGAGTTACAGGGGGGATGGCTACACCTTC
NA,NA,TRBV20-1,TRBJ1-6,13,CSASGGFQGPLHF,TGCAGTGCTAGTGGGGGGTTTCAGGGGCCCCTCCACTTT
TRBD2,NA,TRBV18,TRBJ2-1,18,CASSPPPGTSGRKREQFF,TGTGCCAGCTCACCACCCCCCGGGACTAGCGGGAGGAAGCGTGAGCAGTTCTTC
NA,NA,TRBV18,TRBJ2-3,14,CASSPSIRTDTQYF,TGTGCCAGCTCACCATCTATTCGCACAGATACGCAGTATTTT
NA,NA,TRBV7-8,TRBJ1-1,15,CASSPDSGVNTEAFF,TGTGCCAGCAGCCCAGATTCAGGGGTGAACACTGAAGCTTTCTTT
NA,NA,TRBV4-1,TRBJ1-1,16,CASSQDTGRMNTEAFF,TGCGCCAGCAGCCAAGACACAGGTCGGATGAACACTGAAGCTTTCTTT
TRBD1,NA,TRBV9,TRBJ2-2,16,CASSTRQGAITGELFF,TGTGCCAGCAGCACCCGACAGGGGGCGATCACCGGGGAGCTGTTTTTT
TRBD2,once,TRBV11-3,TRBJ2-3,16,CASSQASGSTVDTQYF,TGTGCCAGCAGCCAAGCTAGCGGGAGTACGGTAGATACGCAGTATTTT
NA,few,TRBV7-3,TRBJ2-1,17,CASSPHGGGGEYNEQFF,TGTGCCAGCAGCCCCCACGGGGGAGGTGGGGAATACAATGAGCAGTTCTTC
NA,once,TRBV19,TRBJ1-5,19,CASSARAGQPSYSNQPQHF,TGTGCCAGTAGTGCCCGGGCAGGACAACCTTCCTATAGCAATCAGCCCCAGCATTTT
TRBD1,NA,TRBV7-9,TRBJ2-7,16,CASSLPGQGDSYEQYF,TGTGCCAGCAGCCTCCCCGGGCAGGGGGACTCCTACGAGCAGTACTTC
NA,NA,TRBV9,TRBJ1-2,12,CASSVGVYGYTF,TGTGCCAGCAGCGTAGGCGTGTATGGCTACACCTTC
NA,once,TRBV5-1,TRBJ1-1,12,CASREMNTEAFF,TGCGCCAGCAGGGAGATGAACACTGAAGCTTTCTTT
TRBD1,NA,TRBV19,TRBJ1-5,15,CASSGTGAANQPQHF,TGTGCCAGTAGTGGGACAGGGGCCGCGAATCAGCCCCAGCATTTT
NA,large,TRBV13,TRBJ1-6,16,CASSLGQGTYNSPLHF,TGTGCCAGCAGCTTAGGACAGGGAACATATAATTCACCCCTCCACTTT
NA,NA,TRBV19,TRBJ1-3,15,CASSILGGPGNTIYF,TGTGCCAGTAGTATATTGGGGGGGCCTGGAAACACCATATATTTT
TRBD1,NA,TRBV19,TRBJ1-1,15,CASSSRTGRSTEAFF,TGTGCCAGTAGTTCAAGGACAGGAAGAAGCACTGAAGCTTTCTTT
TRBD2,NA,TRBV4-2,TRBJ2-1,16,CASSQVLAGGPGEQFF,TGTGCCAGCAGCCAAGTACTAGCGGGAGGGCCAGGGGAGCAGTTCTTC
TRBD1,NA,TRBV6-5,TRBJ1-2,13,CASNTGVNYGYTF,TGTGCCAGTAACACAGGGGTTAACTATGGCTACACCTTC
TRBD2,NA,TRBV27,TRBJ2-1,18,CASSLQSPGLAGVNEQFF,TGTGCCAGCAGTCTACAGTCTCCGGGACTAGCAGGAGTCAATGAGCAGTTCTTC
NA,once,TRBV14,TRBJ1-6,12,CASSQGPSPLHF,TGTGCCAGCAGCCAAGGGCCTTCACCCCTCCACTTT
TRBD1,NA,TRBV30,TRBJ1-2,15,CAWSMSAGGYYGYTF,TGTGCCTGGAGTATGTCAGCAGGGGGCTACTATGGCTACACCTTC
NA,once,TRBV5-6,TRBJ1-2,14,CASSEPGISYGYTF,TGTGCCAGCAGCGAACCTGGCATCTCCTATGGCTACACCTTC
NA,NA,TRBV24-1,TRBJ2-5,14,CATTSGGNEETQYF,TGTGCCACCACCTCTGGGGGGAACGAAGAGACCCAGTACTTC
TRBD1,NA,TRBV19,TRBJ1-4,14,CASRPGQNNEKLFF,TGTGCCAGTAGGCCGGGACAGAACAATGAAAAACTGTTTTTT
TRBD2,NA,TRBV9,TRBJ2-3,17,CASSRLRAGGLIDTQYF,TGTGCCAGCAGCCGTTTGAGAGCGGGGGGGCTAATAGATACGCAGTATTTT
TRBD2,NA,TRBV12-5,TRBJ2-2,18,CASGAAGTSALVSGELFF,TGTGCTAGTGGTGCGGCCGGGACTAGCGCTCTCGTCTCCGGGGAGCTGTTTTTT
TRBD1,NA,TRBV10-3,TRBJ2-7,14,CAISVRQGSYEQYF,TGTGCCATCAGTGTTCGACAGGGTTCCTACGAGCAGTACTTC
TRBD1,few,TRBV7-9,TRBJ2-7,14,CASNSGGGGYEQYF,TGTGCCAGCAACTCAGGGGGCGGAGGCTACGAGCAGTACTTC
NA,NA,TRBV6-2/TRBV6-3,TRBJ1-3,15,CASSPLTQRGNTIYF,TGTGCCAGCAGTCCCTTGACCCAGCGGGGAAACACCATATATTTT
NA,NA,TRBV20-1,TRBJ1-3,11,CSAPVGNTIYF,TGCAGTGCCCCCGTCGGAAACACCATATATTTT
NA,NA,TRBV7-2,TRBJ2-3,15,CASRIAGGQTDTQYF,TGTGCCAGCAGAATTGCAGGAGGGCAGACAGATACGCAGTATTTT